These 3 T cell receptor beta chains were sequenced from one sample in a study of human T cells and chemical hapten exposure. TCRdb reanalysed the RACE reads using MiXCR and keeps one entry per CDR3 protein. The sample lists around 52,000 distinct CDR3 sequences; about 9% were seen once. Time point noted: patch test 1, 2 weeks after DPC sensitization. The treatment here: therapeutic diphenylcyclopropenone sensitization with weekly scalp DPC. The sequenced sample was whole blood, obtained in connection with sensitization to the hapten diphenylcyclopropenone (DPC). Receptors originate from a woman in her thirties or forties with alopecia areata. Some clones in this sample may be carry-over from other donors' samples.

The chain employs TRBV12-3 or TRBV12-4 and TRBJ1-2; tentatively, D is TRBD1 (6 bases). This CDR3 spans 14 amino acids. V shed 7 bases and J shed 3 bases, with 15 bases lying between them. CDR3 nucleotide sequence: TGTGCCAGCACCTACGCCAGGGGTGACTATGGCTACACCTTC. Translation: CASTYARGDYGYTF.

This rearrangement joins TRBV3-1 to TRBJ1-2, with D perhaps matching TRBD1 (5 bases). Looked up from germline, CDR1 is LGHDT and CDR2 is YNNKEL (reference sequence). V lost 4 bases and J 10 bases, leaving 13 bases between the germline ends. This CDR3 has 12 amino acids. The CDR3 DNA reads TGTGCCAGCAGCCGAGACACAGGTTCCTACACCTTC. It yields the protein CASSRDTGSYTF. Based on the CDR3 plus reference TRBV3-1 and TRBJ1-2, the full variable domain is DTAVSQTPKYLVTQMGNDKSIKCEQNLGHDTMYWYKQDSKKFLKIMFSYNNKELIINETVPNRFSPKSPDKAHLNLHINSLELGDSAVYFCASSRDTGSYTFGSGTRLTVV.

The chain combines TRBV2 with TRBJ2-7; no clear D. The CDR3 has 11 amino acids. Germline V lookup: CDR1 SNHLY, CDR2 FYNNEI. V lost 8 bases and J 5 bases, leaving 10 bases between the germline ends. CDR3 residues: CASDQRDEQYF. CDR3 sequence (DNA): TGTGCCAGCGACCAGCGAGACGAGCAGTACTTC.